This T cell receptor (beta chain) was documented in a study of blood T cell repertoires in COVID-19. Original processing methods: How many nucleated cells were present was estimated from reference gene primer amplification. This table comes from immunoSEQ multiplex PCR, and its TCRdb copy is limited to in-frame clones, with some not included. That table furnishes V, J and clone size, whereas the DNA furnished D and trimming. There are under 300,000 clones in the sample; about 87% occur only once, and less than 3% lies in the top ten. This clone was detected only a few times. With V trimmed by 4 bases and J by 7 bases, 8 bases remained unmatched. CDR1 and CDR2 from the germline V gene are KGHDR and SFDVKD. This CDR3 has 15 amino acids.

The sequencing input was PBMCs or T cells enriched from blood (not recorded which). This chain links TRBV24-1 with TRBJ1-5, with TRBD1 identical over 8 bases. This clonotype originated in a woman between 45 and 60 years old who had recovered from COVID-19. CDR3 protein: CATSDRTGSGQPQHF. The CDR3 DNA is TGTGCCACCAGTGACAGGACAGGGTCGGGACAGCCCCAGCATTTT.